This section outlines one TCR beta chain sequence together with its context. Its specificity is not known. Assay: immunoSEQ multiplex PCR; the TCRdb copy retains only in-frame clones and omits some. The sample lists 100,000 to 150,000 clones, 65% to 90% occurring once. V lost 0 bases, J lost 7 bases, and 16 bases lay in between. There are 15 residues in the CDR3. Germline V gene lookup returns CDR1 SGHKS and CDR2 YYEKEE (reference sequence). The sample belongs to a study of T cell responses to AZD1222 COVID-19 vaccine. Findings and limits, study-wide: There were mostly white British donors and more females than males, and clonal diversity was possibly underestimated. The study identified only six AZD1222 recipients as seropositive at baseline. Nearly half of spike-specific TCRs reportedly target variant regions that are unmutated in the B.1.351 and B.1.1.7 variants.

This clonotype was sampled from an adult in good health. This chain uses TRBV5-5 with TRBJ1-2; perhaps TRBD1 as D (5 bases). The sequences come from peripheral blood, collected on day 0 of AZD1222 vaccination. The CDR3 here is CASSLAPGTISGYTF. Written as DNA, the CDR3 is TGTGCCAGCAGCTTGGCTCCAGGGACGATTTCTGGCTACACCTTC.